These T cell receptor beta chains were read from a single sample in a study of blood T cells in healthy people across ages. TCRdb independently ran MiXCR on the 5' RACE reads; one entry per CDR3 protein. The sample has over 600,000 distinct CDR3 sequences; over 40% are singletons. The sample was blood. All receptors derive from a man older than 75 in good health. Both conserved end residues are part of each CDR3. Fields, in order: J gene, clone size, V gene, D gene, CDR3 protein, CDR3 DNA. D genes are given only for firm matches. Not every row has a clone size; where given, it reads once, few, many or a size class.

TRBJ2-1 - TRBV5-1 TRBD1 CASSFDGQGGYNEQFF TGCGCCAGCAGCTTCGACGGACAGGGGGGGTACAATGAGCAGTTCTTC
TRBJ1-5 few TRBV27 - CASSSPWSNQPQHF TGTGCCAGCAGTTCCCCATGGAGCAATCAGCCCCAGCATTTT
TRBJ1-2 - TRBV20-1 - CSARVNRNYGYTF TGCAGTGCTAGAGTTAACAGAAACTATGGCTACACCTTC
TRBJ1-2 few TRBV5-1 - CASSLNHFFGPSYGYTF TGCGCCAGCAGCTTAAACCATTTTTTCGGGCCGTCCTATGGCTACACCTTC
TRBJ2-2 - TRBV2 - CASSGRGTGELFF TGTGCCAGCAGTGGCAGGGGAACCGGGGAGCTGTTTTTT
TRBJ2-1 few TRBV15 - CATSRDAQNPYNEQFF TGTGCCACCAGCAGAGATGCCCAGAATCCCTACAATGAGCAGTTCTTC
TRBJ2-3 few TRBV20-1 - CSAPGQRITDTQYF TGCAGTGCTCCCGGACAGAGAATCACAGATACGCAGTATTTT
TRBJ2-3 - TRBV4-3 - CASSQEWKGLGTDTQYF TGCGCCAGCAGCCAAGAATGGAAGGGGTTGGGCACAGATACGCAGTATTTT
TRBJ2-7 few TRBV5-1 TRBD1 CASSSQGGRGYEQYF TGCGCCAGCAGCTCGCAAGGGGGCAGGGGCTACGAGCAGTACTTC
TRBJ2-7 - TRBV30 - CAWSRGRKEQYF TGTGCCTGGAGCAGGGGGAGGAAAGAGCAGTACTTC
TRBJ2-1 - TRBV29-1 TRBD1 CSVVSATGGSEQFF TGCAGCGTTGTCTCTGCGACAGGGGGTAGTGAGCAGTTCTTC
TRBJ2-7 many TRBV7-2 - CASSPPTGEQYF TGTGCCAGCAGCCCCCCAACCGGGGAGCAGTACTTC
TRBJ2-5 - TRBV11-3 TRBD1 CASNWGQGVKKEYF TGTGCCAGCAACTGGGGCCAGGGGGTCAAGAAAGAGTACTTC
TRBJ1-1 - TRBV20-1 TRBD1 CSASQTGQAFF TGCAGTGCTAGTCAGACAGGGCAAGCTTTCTTT